A selection of T cell receptor beta chains follows, all from one sample in a study of cytomegalovirus exposure and HLA in healthy donors. Data came from immunoSEQ multiplex PCR; TCRdb stores just in-frame clones and leaves some out. The sample yields roughly 120,000 clones, 81% seen once. The sample comprised PBMCs. The receptors originated from a woman in her thirties in good health and CMV-seronegative. CDR3s include the opening cysteine and the closing phenylalanine or tryptophan. The order of the fields is CDR3 DNA, CDR3 protein, V gene, clone size, J gene, D gene. A D gene is named only where the DNA matches it firmly. Size is stated for part of the rows, as once, few or many counts, or as a class when the clone is expanded.

cdr3_nt: TGCGCCAGCAGGGTGGACAGCAATAGCAATCAGCCCCAGCATTTT
cdr3_aa: CASRVDSNSNQPQHF
v_call: TRBV5-1
clone_size: NA
j_call: TRBJ1-5
d_call: NA

cdr3_nt: TGTGCCAGCAGCGTAGAGCCCGGGACTTACGAGCAGTACTTC
cdr3_aa: CASSVEPGTYEQYF
v_call: TRBV9
clone_size: NA
j_call: TRBJ2-7
d_call: NA

cdr3_nt: TGTGCCAGCAGCTTGGATAGCGGGAGTCGTTACGAGCAGTACTTC
cdr3_aa: CASSLDSGSRYEQYF
v_call: TRBV5-6
clone_size: few
j_call: TRBJ2-7
d_call: TRBD2

cdr3_nt: TGTGCCAGCAGCTTGTTAGCGGGAAAGGCAGATACGCAGTATTTT
cdr3_aa: CASSLLAGKADTQYF
v_call: TRBV5-8
clone_size: once
j_call: TRBJ2-3
d_call: TRBD2

cdr3_nt: TGTGCCATCTCTAAGGCGGGGGGGGAAGAGACCCAGTACTTC
cdr3_aa: CAISKAGGEETQYF
v_call: TRBV10-3
clone_size: NA
j_call: TRBJ2-5
d_call: TRBD2

cdr3_nt: TGTGCCAGCAGCTTGAGACAGGGCTACGAGCAGTACTTC
cdr3_aa: CASSLRQGYEQYF
v_call: TRBV7-7
clone_size: NA
j_call: TRBJ2-7
d_call: TRBD1

cdr3_nt: TGTGCTAGCAGCTTAGTAGCGGGAGACCACAATGAGCAGTTCTTC
cdr3_aa: CASSLVAGDHNEQFF
v_call: TRBV7-7
clone_size: NA
j_call: TRBJ2-1
d_call: TRBD2

cdr3_nt: TGTGCCAGCAGTCGGACAGATCCCTACAATGAGCAGTTCTTC
cdr3_aa: CASSRTDPYNEQFF
v_call: TRBV27
clone_size: NA
j_call: TRBJ2-1
d_call: NA

cdr3_nt: TGCGCCAGCAGCCCCGTCGGGGGATGGAATTCACCCCTCCACTTT
cdr3_aa: CASSPVGGWNSPLHF
v_call: TRBV4-1
clone_size: NA
j_call: TRBJ1-6
d_call: NA

cdr3_nt: TGTGCCACCAGCAGGAGCCTGTCCGAGCAGTACTTC
cdr3_aa: CATSRSLSEQYF
v_call: TRBV15
clone_size: NA
j_call: TRBJ2-7
d_call: NA

cdr3_nt: TGTGCCAGCAGTTTACGACCGACAGACTCCTACGAGCAGTACTTC
cdr3_aa: CASSLRPTDSYEQYF
v_call: TRBV27
clone_size: NA
j_call: TRBJ2-7
d_call: NA

cdr3_nt: TGTGCCAGCAGCGGCACGGACAGTTACAATGAGCAGTTCTTC
cdr3_aa: CASSGTDSYNEQFF
v_call: TRBV5-6
clone_size: NA
j_call: TRBJ2-1
d_call: NA

cdr3_nt: TGTGCCAGCAGTAACGTAGCGGGGAGTGAGCAGTTCTTC
cdr3_aa: CASSNVAGSEQFF
v_call: TRBV6-5
clone_size: NA
j_call: TRBJ2-1
d_call: TRBD2

cdr3_nt: TGTGCCAGCATCTTGGGACAGGGGAGAATTCAGCCCCAGCATTTT
cdr3_aa: CASILGQGRIQPQHF
v_call: TRBV21-1
clone_size: NA
j_call: TRBJ1-5
d_call: NA

cdr3_nt: TGTGCCTGGAGTTCGACAGGGAATGAGCAGTTCTTC
cdr3_aa: CAWSSTGNEQFF
v_call: TRBV30
clone_size: NA
j_call: TRBJ2-1
d_call: TRBD1

cdr3_nt: TGTGCCAGCAGTGAAGTTGGACAGGCCTATGGCTACACCTTC
cdr3_aa: CASSEVGQAYGYTF
v_call: TRBV25-1
clone_size: NA
j_call: TRBJ1-2
d_call: TRBD1

cdr3_nt: TGTGCCATCAGTGTGGGGACTAGCGGGAGGACGGTCTACAATGAGCAGTTCTTC
cdr3_aa: CAISVGTSGRTVYNEQFF
v_call: TRBV10-3
clone_size: NA
j_call: TRBJ2-1
d_call: TRBD2

cdr3_nt: TGTGCCAGCGGAGGGAACAGGTTAGGTTTCTTT
cdr3_aa: CASGGNRLGFF
v_call: TRBV28
clone_size: NA
j_call: TRBJ1-1
d_call: NA

cdr3_nt: TGTGCCAGCAGCGTGGGGCTTGACAATGAGCAGTTCTTC
cdr3_aa: CASSVGLDNEQFF
v_call: TRBV9
clone_size: once
j_call: TRBJ2-1
d_call: NA

cdr3_nt: TGTGCCAGCAGCAAAGCGTACAGGGTATGGACCGGGGAGCTGTTTTTT
cdr3_aa: CASSKAYRVWTGELFF
v_call: TRBV21-1
clone_size: NA
j_call: TRBJ2-2
d_call: NA

cdr3_nt: TGTGCCAGCAGCCGCGGGACAGGGGAAGGAAGGGAGCTGTTTTTT
cdr3_aa: CASSRGTGEGRELFF
v_call: TRBV6-1
clone_size: few
j_call: TRBJ2-2
d_call: TRBD1

cdr3_nt: TGTGCCAGCAGTCCGCGATCCGGGACAGGGCTCCACGAGCAGTACTTC
cdr3_aa: CASSPRSGTGLHEQYF
v_call: TRBV28
clone_size: NA
j_call: TRBJ2-7
d_call: TRBD1

cdr3_nt: TGTGCCAGCTCACCAGCCCCACAGGGGCCCTACGAGCAGTACTTC
cdr3_aa: CASSPAPQGPYEQYF
v_call: TRBV18
clone_size: NA
j_call: TRBJ2-7
d_call: TRBD1

cdr3_nt: TGTGCCAGCAGTGGCGGGACTAGCAGAAAAGAGACCCAGTACTTC
cdr3_aa: CASSGGTSRKETQYF
v_call: TRBV2
clone_size: NA
j_call: TRBJ2-5
d_call: TRBD2

cdr3_nt: TGTGCCAGCGAGAGACAGGGGGTCGGGCAGTACTTC
cdr3_aa: CASERQGVGQYF
v_call: TRBV6-6
clone_size: few
j_call: TRBJ2-7
d_call: TRBD1

cdr3_nt: TGCGCCAGCAGCCACGGACAGGATAGCTCCTACGAGCAGTACTTC
cdr3_aa: CASSHGQDSSYEQYF
v_call: TRBV10-2
clone_size: NA
j_call: TRBJ2-7
d_call: TRBD1

cdr3_nt: TGCGCCAGCAGCTTGGAATCGGCAACAGGGGCGGGTGAGCAGTACTTC
cdr3_aa: CASSLESATGAGEQYF
v_call: TRBV5-1
clone_size: NA
j_call: TRBJ2-7
d_call: TRBD1

cdr3_nt: TGTGCCAGCAGCAGCCCGACTACGCGAAATTTGGAGACCCAGTACTTC
cdr3_aa: CASSSPTTRNLETQYF
v_call: TRBV7-9
clone_size: NA
j_call: TRBJ2-5
d_call: NA

cdr3_nt: TGTGCCAGCAGCTTGGGACAGGGCTACTCCTACGAGCAGTACTTC
cdr3_aa: CASSLGQGYSYEQYF
v_call: TRBV7-2
clone_size: NA
j_call: TRBJ2-7
d_call: TRBD1

cdr3_nt: TGTGCCAGCAGTTTACAGGGCAACTATGGCTACACCTTC
cdr3_aa: CASSLQGNYGYTF
v_call: TRBV27
clone_size: NA
j_call: TRBJ1-2
d_call: NA

cdr3_nt: TGCGCCAGCAGCTTGGCCGGGACTAGCGGGATAGGCACCGGGGAGCTGTTTTTT
cdr3_aa: CASSLAGTSGIGTGELFF
v_call: TRBV5-1
clone_size: NA
j_call: TRBJ2-2
d_call: TRBD2

cdr3_nt: TGTGCCAGCAGGAAGACAGGGAACACCGGGGAGCTGTTTTTT
cdr3_aa: CASRKTGNTGELFF
v_call: TRBV6-4
clone_size: NA
j_call: TRBJ2-2
d_call: NA

cdr3_nt: TGTGCCAGCAGTGCGACAGACAATCAGCCCCAGCATTTT
cdr3_aa: CASSATDNQPQHF
v_call: TRBV6-4
clone_size: once
j_call: TRBJ1-5
d_call: NA

cdr3_nt: TGCGCCAGCAGCTTGTACAGCGGGTACACCGGGGAGCTGTTTTTT
cdr3_aa: CASSLYSGYTGELFF
v_call: TRBV5-1
clone_size: NA
j_call: TRBJ2-2
d_call: NA

cdr3_nt: TGTGCCAGCGGACTAGTTGGCAATGAGCAGTTCTTC
cdr3_aa: CASGLVGNEQFF
v_call: TRBV2
clone_size: NA
j_call: TRBJ2-1
d_call: TRBD2

cdr3_nt: TGTGCCTGGACCACGGGACTAGCGGAGACCGGGGAGCTGTTTTTT
cdr3_aa: CAWTTGLAETGELFF
v_call: TRBV30
clone_size: NA
j_call: TRBJ2-2
d_call: TRBD2

cdr3_nt: TGTGCCAGCTCACCTTCCGGGTCGTGGGATCAGCCCCAGCATTTT
cdr3_aa: CASSPSGSWDQPQHF
v_call: TRBV18
clone_size: NA
j_call: TRBJ1-5
d_call: NA

cdr3_nt: TGTGCCAGCAGCGACCCCGGGACAACTCACACTGAAGCTTTCTTT
cdr3_aa: CASSDPGTTHTEAFF
v_call: TRBV25-1
clone_size: NA
j_call: TRBJ1-1
d_call: NA

cdr3_nt: TGTGCCAGTAAGCCCGGAGTTAGGTCCACTGAAGCTTTCTTT
cdr3_aa: CASKPGVRSTEAFF
v_call: TRBV19
clone_size: NA
j_call: TRBJ1-1
d_call: NA

cdr3_nt: TGTGCCAGCAGTCCCGGACAGGGCGTTGAAGCTTTCTTT
cdr3_aa: CASSPGQGVEAFF
v_call: TRBV6-4
clone_size: few
j_call: TRBJ1-1
d_call: TRBD1

cdr3_nt: TGTGCCAGCAGCTTCAAGGACTCCGCCAGCGGGGAGCTGTTTTTT
cdr3_aa: CASSFKDSASGELFF
v_call: TRBV13
clone_size: NA
j_call: TRBJ2-2
d_call: NA

cdr3_nt: TGTGCCAGCAGCTTAGGTCGGCGGGAGCCCCCTAATAAGCAGTACTTC
cdr3_aa: CASSLGRREPPNKQYF
v_call: TRBV7-2
clone_size: NA
j_call: TRBJ2-7
d_call: TRBD2

cdr3_nt: TGTGCCAGCAGTTCGACGCGGCCCTACGAGCAGTACTTC
cdr3_aa: CASSSTRPYEQYF
v_call: TRBV27
clone_size: NA
j_call: TRBJ2-7
d_call: NA

cdr3_nt: TGTGCCAGCGCCATTGGCGGAAATAGCAATCAGCCCCAGCATTTT
cdr3_aa: CASAIGGNSNQPQHF
v_call: TRBV27
clone_size: NA
j_call: TRBJ1-5
d_call: NA

cdr3_nt: TGTGCCAGTAACACCAGGGGAAGGACCGGGGAGCTGTTTTTT
cdr3_aa: CASNTRGRTGELFF
v_call: TRBV19
clone_size: NA
j_call: TRBJ2-2
d_call: NA

cdr3_nt: TGCAGCGTGGGGACAGGGGGGAACACTGAAGCTTTCTTT
cdr3_aa: CSVGTGGNTEAFF
v_call: TRBV29-1
clone_size: NA
j_call: TRBJ1-1
d_call: TRBD1

cdr3_nt: TGTGCCAGCAGCGGACAGGGAAAAGAGAACACAGATACGCAGTATTTT
cdr3_aa: CASSGQGKENTDTQYF
v_call: TRBV9
clone_size: NA
j_call: TRBJ2-3
d_call: TRBD1

cdr3_nt: TGTGCCAGCAGCTTGGGGTCTCAGGGATTCAACGAGCAGTACTTC
cdr3_aa: CASSLGSQGFNEQYF
v_call: TRBV5-8
clone_size: NA
j_call: TRBJ2-7
d_call: NA

cdr3_nt: TGTGCCAGCAGTCTCCGTCGGGACAGGGATCCCCCGCGATCAAATGAGCAGTTCTTC
cdr3_aa: CASSLRRDRDPPRSNEQFF
v_call: TRBV27
clone_size: NA
j_call: TRBJ2-1
d_call: TRBD1

cdr3_nt: TGTGCCAGCAGTGAATTGGGCAGAACCACAGATACGCAGTATTTT
cdr3_aa: CASSELGRTTDTQYF
v_call: TRBV6-1
clone_size: NA
j_call: TRBJ2-3
d_call: NA

cdr3_nt: TGTGCCAGCACGGAGACTAGCGGGCCGATAAGCACAGATACGCAGTATTTT
cdr3_aa: CASTETSGPISTDTQYF
v_call: TRBV28
clone_size: NA
j_call: TRBJ2-3
d_call: TRBD2

cdr3_nt: TGTGCCAGCAGCGCTGCGGGACAGGGAAGGGCCTACGAGCAGTACTTC
cdr3_aa: CASSAAGQGRAYEQYF
v_call: TRBV7-2
clone_size: NA
j_call: TRBJ2-7
d_call: TRBD1

cdr3_nt: TGCGCCAGCAGCCAAGATCCACACTCTGGGGCCAACGTCCTGACTTTC
cdr3_aa: CASSQDPHSGANVLTF
v_call: TRBV5-4
clone_size: few
j_call: TRBJ2-6
d_call: NA

cdr3_nt: TGTGCCAGCAGTTTCCCGGGGGGCTCCTACGAGCAGTACTTC
cdr3_aa: CASSFPGGSYEQYF
v_call: TRBV28
clone_size: once
j_call: TRBJ2-7
d_call: TRBD2

cdr3_nt: TGTGCCAGCAGCTTAGTCCAAGGGGCCGGTGGAGCTTTCTTT
cdr3_aa: CASSLVQGAGGAFF
v_call: TRBV7-2
clone_size: NA
j_call: TRBJ1-1
d_call: NA

cdr3_nt: TGTGCCAGTAGTATGGGGCCAGGGCGTACCTACGAGCAGTACTTC
cdr3_aa: CASSMGPGRTYEQYF
v_call: TRBV19
clone_size: NA
j_call: TRBJ2-7
d_call: NA

cdr3_nt: TGCGCCAGCAGCCGACTCGACAGGAACTCTGGAAACACCATATATTTT
cdr3_aa: CASSRLDRNSGNTIYF
v_call: TRBV4-1
clone_size: NA
j_call: TRBJ1-3
d_call: NA

cdr3_nt: TGTGCCTGGGGCTGGACAGGGCCGAACACTGAAGCTTTCTTT
cdr3_aa: CAWGWTGPNTEAFF
v_call: TRBV30
clone_size: NA
j_call: TRBJ1-1
d_call: TRBD1